What follows is one T cell receptor beta chain and its context. This CDR3 region has 15 residues. V gave up 7 bases and J gave up 7 bases; unmatched junction bases: 12. The germline V gene has CDR1 SNHLY and CDR2 FYNNEI. This entry comes from a study of blood T cell repertoires in COVID-19. Overall study: Some COVID-19 samples were acute and others convalescent; all came from the United States, Italy and Spain. PBMCs, B-cell-depleted T cells, or T cells were the source of the cDNA or gDNA that made up the material.

This table comes from immunoSEQ multiplex PCR, and its TCRdb copy is limited to in-frame clones, with some not included. The repertoire holds 650,000 to 800,000 clones, with just under 90% as singletons. V is TRBV2 and J is TRBJ1-5, with 8 bases aligning to TRBD1. Sequencing was performed on peripheral blood. The sequence came from a young woman with acute or convalescent COVID-19. This CDR3 reads CASTPRTGTGQPQHF. CDR3 sequence (DNA): TGTGCCAGCACTCCACGGACAGGGACGGGACAGCCCCAGCATTTT.